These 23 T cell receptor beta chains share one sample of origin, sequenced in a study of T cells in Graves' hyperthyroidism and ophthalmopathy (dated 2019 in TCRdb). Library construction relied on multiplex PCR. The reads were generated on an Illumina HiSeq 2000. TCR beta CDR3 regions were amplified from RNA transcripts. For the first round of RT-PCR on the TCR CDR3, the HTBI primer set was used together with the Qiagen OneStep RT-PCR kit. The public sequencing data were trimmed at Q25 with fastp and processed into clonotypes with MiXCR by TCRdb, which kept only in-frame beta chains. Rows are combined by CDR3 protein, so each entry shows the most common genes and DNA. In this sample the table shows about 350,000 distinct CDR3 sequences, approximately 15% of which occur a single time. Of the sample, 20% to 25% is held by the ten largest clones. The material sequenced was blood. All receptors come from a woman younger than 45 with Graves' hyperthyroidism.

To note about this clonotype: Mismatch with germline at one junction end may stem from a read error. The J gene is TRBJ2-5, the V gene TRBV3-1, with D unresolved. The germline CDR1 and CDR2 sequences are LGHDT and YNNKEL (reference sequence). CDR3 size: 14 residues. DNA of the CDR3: TGTGTCAGCAGCCAAGTCATCAGTCAAGAGACCCAGTACTTC. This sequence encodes CVSSQVISQETQYF.

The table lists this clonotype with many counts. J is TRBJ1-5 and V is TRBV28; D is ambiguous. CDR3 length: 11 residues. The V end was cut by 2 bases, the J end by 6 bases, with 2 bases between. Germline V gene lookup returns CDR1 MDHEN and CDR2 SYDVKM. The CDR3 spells CASSLGQPQHF. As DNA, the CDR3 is TGTGCCAGCAGTTTAGGTCAGCCCCAGCATTTT.

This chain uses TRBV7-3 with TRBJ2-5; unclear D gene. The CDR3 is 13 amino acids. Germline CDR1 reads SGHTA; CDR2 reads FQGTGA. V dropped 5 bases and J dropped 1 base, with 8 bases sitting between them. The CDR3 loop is CASSRTTQETQYF. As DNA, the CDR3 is TGTGCCAGCAGCCGGACCACCCAAGAGACCCAGTACTTC.

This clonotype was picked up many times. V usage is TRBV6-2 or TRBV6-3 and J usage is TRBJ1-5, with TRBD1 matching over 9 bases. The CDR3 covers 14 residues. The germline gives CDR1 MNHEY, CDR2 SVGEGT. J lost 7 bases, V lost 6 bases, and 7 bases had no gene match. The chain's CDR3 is CASRDPGQGQPQHF. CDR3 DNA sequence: TGTGCCAGCAGGGATCCGGGACAGGGACAGCCCCAGCATTTT.

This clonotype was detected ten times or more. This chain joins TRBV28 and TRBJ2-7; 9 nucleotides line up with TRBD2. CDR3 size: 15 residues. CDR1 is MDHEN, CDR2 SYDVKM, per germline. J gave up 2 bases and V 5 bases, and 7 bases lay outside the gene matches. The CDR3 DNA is TGTGCCAGCAGTAAGTCGTCTAGCGGGACCTACGAGCAGTACTTC. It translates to CASSKSSSGTYEQYF.

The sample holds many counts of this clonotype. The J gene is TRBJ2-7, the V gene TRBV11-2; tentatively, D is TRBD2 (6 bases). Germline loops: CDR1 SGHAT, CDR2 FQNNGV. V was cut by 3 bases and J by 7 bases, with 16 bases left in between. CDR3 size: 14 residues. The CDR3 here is CASSLWDSGVEQYF. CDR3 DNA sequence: TGTGCCAGCAGCTTGTGGGACTCCGGCGTGGAGCAGTACTTC.

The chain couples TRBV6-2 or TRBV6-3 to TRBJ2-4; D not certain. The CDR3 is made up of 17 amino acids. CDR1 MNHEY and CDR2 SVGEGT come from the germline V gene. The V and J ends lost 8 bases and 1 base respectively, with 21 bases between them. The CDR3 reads CASAPTRPTQAKNIQYF. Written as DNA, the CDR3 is TGTGCCAGCGCACCAACCCGACCGACACAGGCCAAAAACATTCAGTACTTC.

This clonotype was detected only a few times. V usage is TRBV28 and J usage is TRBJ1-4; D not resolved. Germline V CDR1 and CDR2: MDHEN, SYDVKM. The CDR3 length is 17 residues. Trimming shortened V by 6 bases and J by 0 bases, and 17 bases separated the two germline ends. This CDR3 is CASSPGKREATNEKLFF. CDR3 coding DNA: TGTGCCAGCAGCCCAGGAAAACGAGAGGCAACTAATGAAAAACTGTTTTTT.

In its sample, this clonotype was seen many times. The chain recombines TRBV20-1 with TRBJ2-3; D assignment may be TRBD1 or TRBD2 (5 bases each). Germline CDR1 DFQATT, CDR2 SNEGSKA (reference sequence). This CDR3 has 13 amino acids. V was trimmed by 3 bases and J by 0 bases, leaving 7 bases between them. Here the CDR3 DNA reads TGCAGTGCTAGTGGGGGTAGCACAGATACGCAGTATTTT. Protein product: CSASGGSTDTQYF.

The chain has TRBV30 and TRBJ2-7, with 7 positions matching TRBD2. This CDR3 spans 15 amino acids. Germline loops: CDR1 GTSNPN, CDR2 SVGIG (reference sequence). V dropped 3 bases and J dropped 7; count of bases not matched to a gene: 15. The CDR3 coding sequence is TGTGCCTGGAGAGGGAGGGTGGAGGGCCCAGGAGAGCAGTACTTC. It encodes CAWRGRVEGPGEQYF.

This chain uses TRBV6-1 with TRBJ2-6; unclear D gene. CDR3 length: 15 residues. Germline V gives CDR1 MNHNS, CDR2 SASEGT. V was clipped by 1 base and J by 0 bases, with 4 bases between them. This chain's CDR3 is CASSEGGSGANVLTF. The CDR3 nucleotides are TGTGCCAGCAGTGAAGGGGGCTCTGGGGCCAACGTCCTGACTTTC.

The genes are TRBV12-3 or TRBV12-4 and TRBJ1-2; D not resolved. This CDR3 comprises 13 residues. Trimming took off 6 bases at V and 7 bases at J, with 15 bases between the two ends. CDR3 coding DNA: TGTGCCAGCAGCGACGGTCTCCGGAGTGGCTACACCTTC. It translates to CASSDGLRSGYTF.

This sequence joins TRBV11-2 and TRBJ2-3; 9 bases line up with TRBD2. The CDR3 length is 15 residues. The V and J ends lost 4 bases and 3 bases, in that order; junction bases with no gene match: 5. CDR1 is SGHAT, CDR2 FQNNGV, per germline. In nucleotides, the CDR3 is TGTGCCAGCAGCTCGGCGGGGGGGCCGACAGATACGCAGTATTTT. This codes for CASSSAGGPTDTQYF.

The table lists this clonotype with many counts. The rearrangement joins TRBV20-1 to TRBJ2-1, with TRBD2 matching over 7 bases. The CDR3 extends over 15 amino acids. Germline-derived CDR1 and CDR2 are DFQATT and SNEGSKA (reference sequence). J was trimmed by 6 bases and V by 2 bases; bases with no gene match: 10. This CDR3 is CSARRTRGAPNEQFF. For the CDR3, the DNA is TGCAGTGCTAGACGGACTAGAGGGGCCCCCAATGAGCAGTTCTTC.

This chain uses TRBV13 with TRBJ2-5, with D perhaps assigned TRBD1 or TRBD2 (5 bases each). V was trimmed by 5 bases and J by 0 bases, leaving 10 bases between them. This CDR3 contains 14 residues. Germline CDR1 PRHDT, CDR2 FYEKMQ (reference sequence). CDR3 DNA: TGTGCCAGCAGCCACGGGGACCACCAAGAGACCCAGTACTTC. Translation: CASSHGDHQETQYF.

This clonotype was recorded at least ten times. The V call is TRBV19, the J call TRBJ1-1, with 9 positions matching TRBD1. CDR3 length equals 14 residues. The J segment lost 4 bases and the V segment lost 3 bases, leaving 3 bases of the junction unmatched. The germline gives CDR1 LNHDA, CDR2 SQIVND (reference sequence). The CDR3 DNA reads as TGTGCCAGTAGTATCGGGACAGGGCTCACTGAAGCTTTCTTT. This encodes CASSIGTGLTEAFF.

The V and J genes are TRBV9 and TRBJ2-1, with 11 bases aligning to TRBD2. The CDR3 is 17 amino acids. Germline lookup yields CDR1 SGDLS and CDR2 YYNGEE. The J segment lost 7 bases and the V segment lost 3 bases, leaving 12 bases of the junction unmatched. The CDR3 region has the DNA TGTGCCAGCAGCGGGTCTTTAGCGGGAGGGCTTGGGAATGAGCAGTTCTTC. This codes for CASSGSLAGGLGNEQFF. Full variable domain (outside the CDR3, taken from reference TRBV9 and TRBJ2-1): DSGVTQTPKHLITATGQRVTLRCSPRSGDLSVYWYQQSLDQGLQFLIQYYNGEERAKGNILERFSAQQFPDLHSELNLSSLELGDSALYFCASSGSLAGGLGNEQFFGPGTRLTVL.

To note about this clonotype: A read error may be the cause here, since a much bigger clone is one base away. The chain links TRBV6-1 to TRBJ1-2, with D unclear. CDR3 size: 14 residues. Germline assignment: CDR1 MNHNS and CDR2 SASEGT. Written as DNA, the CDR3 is TGTGACAGCAGTGAAGGGCCACCCCCTTATGGCTACACCTTC. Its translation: CDSSEGPPPYGYTF.

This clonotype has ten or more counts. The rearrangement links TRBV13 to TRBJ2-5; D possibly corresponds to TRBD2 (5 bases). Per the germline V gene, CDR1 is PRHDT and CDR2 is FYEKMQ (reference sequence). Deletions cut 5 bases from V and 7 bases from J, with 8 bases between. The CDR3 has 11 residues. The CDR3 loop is CASSAGRTQYF. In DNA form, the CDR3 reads TGTGCCAGCAGCGCTGGGAGGACCCAGTACTTC.

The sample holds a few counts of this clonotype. The CDR3 region has the DNA TGTGCCATCAGGAAGGACCGCCCCTTGGGGCCAGATACGCAGTATTTT. It translates to CAIRKDRPLGPDTQYF. The gene calls are TRBV10-3 and TRBJ2-3; the D gene is possibly TRBD1 (5 bases). Per germline, CDR1 ENHRY and CDR2 SYGVKD. V lost 6 bases and J 4 bases, leaving 20 bases between the germline ends. The CDR3 contains 16 residues.

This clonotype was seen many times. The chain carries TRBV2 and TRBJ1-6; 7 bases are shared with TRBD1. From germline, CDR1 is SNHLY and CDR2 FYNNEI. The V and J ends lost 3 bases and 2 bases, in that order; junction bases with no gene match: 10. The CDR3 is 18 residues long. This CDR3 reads CASSETGRWSTYNSPLHF. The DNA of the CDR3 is TGTGCCAGCAGTGAGACAGGGAGGTGGTCGACCTATAATTCACCCCTCCACTTT.

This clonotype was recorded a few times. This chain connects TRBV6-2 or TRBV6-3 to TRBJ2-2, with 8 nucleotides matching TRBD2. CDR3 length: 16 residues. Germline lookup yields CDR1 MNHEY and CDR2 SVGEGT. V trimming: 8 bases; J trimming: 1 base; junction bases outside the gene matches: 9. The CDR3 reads CASRTSTYWNTGELFF. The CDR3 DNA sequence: TGTGCCAGCCGGACTAGCACATATTGGAACACCGGGGAGCTGTTTTTT.

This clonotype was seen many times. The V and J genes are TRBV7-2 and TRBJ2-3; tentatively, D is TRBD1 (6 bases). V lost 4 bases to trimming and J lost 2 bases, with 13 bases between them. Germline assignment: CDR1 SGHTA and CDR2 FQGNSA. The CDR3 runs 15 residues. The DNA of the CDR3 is TGTGCCAGCAGCTCCCGGACAGAAAACACAGATACGCAGTATTTT. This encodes CASSSRTENTDTQYF.